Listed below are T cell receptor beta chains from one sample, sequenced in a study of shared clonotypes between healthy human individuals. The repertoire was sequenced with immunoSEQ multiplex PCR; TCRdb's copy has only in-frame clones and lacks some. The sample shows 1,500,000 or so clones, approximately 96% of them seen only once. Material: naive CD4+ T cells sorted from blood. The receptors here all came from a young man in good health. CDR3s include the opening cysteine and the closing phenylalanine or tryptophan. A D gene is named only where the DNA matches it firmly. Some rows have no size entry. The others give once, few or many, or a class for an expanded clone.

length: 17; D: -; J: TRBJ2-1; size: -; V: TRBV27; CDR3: CASSLWAGAPSYNEQFF; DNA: TGTGCCAGCAGTTTATGGGCGGGGGCCCCTTCCTACAATGAGCAGTTCTTC
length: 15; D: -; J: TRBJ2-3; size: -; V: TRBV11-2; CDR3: CASSIQDFSTDTQYF; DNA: TGTGCCAGCAGTATACAGGACTTTAGCACAGATACGCAGTATTTT
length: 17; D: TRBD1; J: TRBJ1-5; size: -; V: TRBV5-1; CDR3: CASSLEATGVGNQPQHF; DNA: TGCGCCAGCAGCTTGGAAGCGACAGGGGTGGGCAATCAGCCCCAGCATTTT
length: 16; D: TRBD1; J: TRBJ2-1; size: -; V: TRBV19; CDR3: CASSIGDRGISNEQFF; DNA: TGTGCCAGTAGTATAGGGGACAGGGGAATTTCCAATGAGCAGTTCTTC
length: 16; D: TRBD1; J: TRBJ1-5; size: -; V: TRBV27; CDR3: CASSPWTGLGNQPQHF; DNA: TGTGCCAGCAGTCCCTGGACAGGGCTCGGCAATCAGCCCCAGCATTTT
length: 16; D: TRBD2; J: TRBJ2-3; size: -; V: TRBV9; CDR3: CASSVSPSGTTDTQYF; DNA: TGTGCCAGCAGCGTGAGTCCCAGCGGGACGACAGATACGCAGTATTTT
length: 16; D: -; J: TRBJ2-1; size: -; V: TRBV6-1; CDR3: CASSEGRARLRNEQFF; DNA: TGTGCCAGCAGTGAAGGTAGGGCCCGACTTCGGAATGAGCAGTTCTTC
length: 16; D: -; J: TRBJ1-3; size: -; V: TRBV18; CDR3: CASSPMGLFSGNTIYF; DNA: TGTGCCAGCTCACCAATGGGGTTGTTCTCTGGAAACACCATATATTTT
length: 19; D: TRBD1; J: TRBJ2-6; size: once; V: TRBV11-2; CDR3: CASSFASGTGFSGANVLTF; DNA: TGTGCCAGCAGCTTCGCCTCCGGGACAGGCTTCTCTGGGGCCAACGTCCTGACTTTC
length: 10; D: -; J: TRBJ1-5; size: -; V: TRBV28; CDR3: CATNRGPQHF; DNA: TGTGCCACCAACCGAGGGCCCCAGCATTTT
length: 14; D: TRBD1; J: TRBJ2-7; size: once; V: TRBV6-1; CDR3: CASAFAQGVYEQYF; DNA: TGTGCCAGTGCTTTTGCGCAGGGGGTCTACGAGCAGTACTTC
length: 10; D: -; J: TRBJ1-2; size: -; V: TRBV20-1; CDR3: CSARVGLYTF; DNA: TGCAGTGCTAGAGTGGGGTTGTACACCTTC
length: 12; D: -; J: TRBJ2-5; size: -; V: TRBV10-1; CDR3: CASSESTETQYF; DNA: TGCGCCAGCAGTGAGTCTACCGAGACCCAGTACTTC
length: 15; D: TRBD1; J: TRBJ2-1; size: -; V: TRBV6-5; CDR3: CASSSWTGSYNEQFF; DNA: TGTGCCAGCAGTTCCTGGACAGGGTCCTACAATGAGCAGTTCTTC
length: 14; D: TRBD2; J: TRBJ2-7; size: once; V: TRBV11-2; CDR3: CASSHGGRAYEQYF; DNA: TGTGCCAGCAGTCACGGGGGGAGGGCCTACGAGCAGTACTTC
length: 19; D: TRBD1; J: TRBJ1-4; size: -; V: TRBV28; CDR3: CASKNTGQAPGVRGEKLFF; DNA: TGTGCCAGCAAAAACACTGGACAGGCCCCTGGGGTACGTGGCGAAAAACTGTTTTTT
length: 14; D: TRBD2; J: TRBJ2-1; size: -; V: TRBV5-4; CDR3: CATSGRAVGNEQFF; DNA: TGTGCCACTAGCGGGAGGGCCGTGGGGAATGAGCAGTTCTTC
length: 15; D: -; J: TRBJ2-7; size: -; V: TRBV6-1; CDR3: CASSPPGGLAYEQYF; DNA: TGTGCCAGCAGTCCACCAGGGGGACTAGCCTACGAGCAGTACTTC
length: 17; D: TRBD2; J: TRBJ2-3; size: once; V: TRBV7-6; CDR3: CASSILSGRASAGTQYF; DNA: TGTGCCAGCAGCATCCTTAGCGGGAGGGCCTCGGCTGGTACGCAGTATTTT
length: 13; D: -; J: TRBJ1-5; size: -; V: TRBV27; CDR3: CASSLLFAQPQHF; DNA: TGTGCCAGCAGTTTATTATTCGCGCAGCCCCAGCATTTT
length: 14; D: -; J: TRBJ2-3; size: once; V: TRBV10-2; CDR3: CASSGRAVTDTQYF; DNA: TGCGCCAGCAGTGGGAGGGCCGTGACAGATACGCAGTATTTT
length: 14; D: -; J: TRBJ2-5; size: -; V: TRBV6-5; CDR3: CASSYSLLRETQYF; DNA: TGTGCCAGCAGTTACTCGCTACTCAGGGAGACCCAGTACTTC
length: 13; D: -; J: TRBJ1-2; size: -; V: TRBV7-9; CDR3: CASSPTEGDGYTF; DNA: TGTGCCAGCAGCCCTACGGAGGGTGATGGCTACACCTTC
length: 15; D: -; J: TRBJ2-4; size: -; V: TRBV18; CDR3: CASSPRRGAENIQYF; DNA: TGTGCCAGCTCACCTCGACGGGGGGCCGAAAACATTCAGTACTTC
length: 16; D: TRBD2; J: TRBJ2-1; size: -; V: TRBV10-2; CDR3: CASSRFRSGSQDEQFF; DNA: TGCGCCAGCAGTCGGTTTAGGAGCGGGAGTCAGGATGAGCAGTTCTTC
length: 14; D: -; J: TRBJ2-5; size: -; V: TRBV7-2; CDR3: CASTRTGRQETQYF; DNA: TGTGCCAGCACCCGAACGGGGCGCCAAGAGACCCAGTACTTC
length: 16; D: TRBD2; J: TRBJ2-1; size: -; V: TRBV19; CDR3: CASSTIRLALDNEQFF; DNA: TGTGCCAGTAGTACGATTAGACTAGCTCTCGACAATGAGCAGTTCTTC
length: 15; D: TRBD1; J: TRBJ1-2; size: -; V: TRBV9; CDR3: CASSVGTGRLHGYTF; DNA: TGTGCCAGCAGCGTCGGGACAGGGCGCCTCCATGGCTACACCTTC
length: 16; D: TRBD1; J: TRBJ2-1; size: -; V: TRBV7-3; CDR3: CASSSRGTGLYNEQFF; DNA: TGTGCCAGCAGCTCCCGAGGGACAGGCCTATACAATGAGCAGTTCTTC
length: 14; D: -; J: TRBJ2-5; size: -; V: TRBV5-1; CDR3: CASSLRMNQETQYF; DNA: TGCGCCAGCAGCCTCAGGATGAACCAAGAGACCCAGTACTTC
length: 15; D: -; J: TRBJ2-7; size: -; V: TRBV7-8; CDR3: CASSRGMAGSYEQYF; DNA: TGTGCCAGCAGCCGCGGGATGGCAGGGAGCTACGAGCAGTACTTC
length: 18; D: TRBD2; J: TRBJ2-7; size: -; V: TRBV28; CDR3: CASSLTSPGLAGSYEQYF; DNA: TGTGCCAGCAGTTTGACTAGTCCGGGCCTAGCGGGGAGCTACGAGCAGTACTTC
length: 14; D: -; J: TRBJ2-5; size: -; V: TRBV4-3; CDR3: CASSQDPLLTPQYF; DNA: TGCGCCAGCAGCCAAGATCCCCTCCTTACCCCCCAGTACTTC
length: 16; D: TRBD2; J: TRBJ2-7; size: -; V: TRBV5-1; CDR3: CASSQGLAGGPYEQYF; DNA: TGCGCCAGCAGCCAGGGACTAGCGGGAGGGCCCTACGAGCAGTACTTC
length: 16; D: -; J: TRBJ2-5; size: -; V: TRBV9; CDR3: CASSVGPVSVQETQYF; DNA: TGTGCCAGCAGCGTGGGGCCAGTCTCCGTCCAAGAGACCCAGTACTTC
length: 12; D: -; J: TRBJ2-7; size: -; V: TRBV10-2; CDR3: CASRSSYYEQYF; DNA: TGCGCCAGCAGATCCTCCTACTACGAGCAGTACTTC
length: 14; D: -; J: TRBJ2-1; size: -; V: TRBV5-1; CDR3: CASSLAVGRNEQFF; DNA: TGCGCCAGCAGCTTGGCAGTCGGGCGCAATGAGCAGTTCTTC
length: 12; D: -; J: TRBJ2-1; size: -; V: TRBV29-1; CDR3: CSVGVGSNEQFF; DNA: TGCAGCGTTGGCGTAGGAAGTAATGAGCAGTTCTTC
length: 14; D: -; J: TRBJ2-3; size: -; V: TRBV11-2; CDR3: CASSLGGSTDTQYF; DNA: TGTGCCAGCAGCTTAGGCGGGAGCACAGATACGCAGTATTTT
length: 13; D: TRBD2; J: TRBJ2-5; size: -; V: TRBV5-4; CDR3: CASRVGGVETQYF; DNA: TGTGCCAGCAGGGTTGGGGGGGTCGAGACCCAGTACTTC
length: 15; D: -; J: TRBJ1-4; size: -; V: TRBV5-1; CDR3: CASSLAPATNEKLFF; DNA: TGCGCCAGCAGCTTGGCACCGGCAACTAATGAAAAACTGTTTTTT
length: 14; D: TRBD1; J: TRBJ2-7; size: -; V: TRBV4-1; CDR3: CASSQPGQVREQYF; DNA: TGCGCCAGCAGCCAACCGGGACAGGTTCGCGAGCAGTACTTC
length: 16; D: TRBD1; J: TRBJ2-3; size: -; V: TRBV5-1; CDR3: CASSLTGGTLADTQYF; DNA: TGCGCCAGCAGCTTGACAGGGGGGACACTTGCAGATACGCAGTATTTT
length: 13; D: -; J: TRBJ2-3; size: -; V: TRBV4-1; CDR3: CASSPNLRDTQYF; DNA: TGCGCCAGCAGCCCAAATCTCCGGGATACGCAGTATTTT
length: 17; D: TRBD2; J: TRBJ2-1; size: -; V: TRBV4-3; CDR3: CASSLTTSGSSYNEQFF; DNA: TGCGCCAGCAGCCTTACTACTAGCGGGAGCTCCTACAATGAGCAGTTCTTC
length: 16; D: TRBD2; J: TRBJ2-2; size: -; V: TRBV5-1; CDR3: CASIHLAGTNTGELFF; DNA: TGCGCCAGCATTCATCTAGCGGGGACGAACACCGGGGAGCTGTTTTTT
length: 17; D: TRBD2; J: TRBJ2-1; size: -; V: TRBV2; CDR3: CASSDKLLATPYNEQFF; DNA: TGTGCCAGCAGTGACAAATTACTAGCGACCCCTTACAATGAGCAGTTCTTC
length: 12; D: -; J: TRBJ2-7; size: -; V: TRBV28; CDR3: CASSLITYEQYF; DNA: TGTGCCAGCAGTTTAATCACCTACGAGCAGTACTTC